This T cell receptor beta chain was captured by sequencing in a study of vaccination and CD4 T cells after COVID-19. Whole-study findings and limits: Convalescent patients had a median approximately 86% of post-vaccine SARS-CoV-2-reactive clones that were detected only after vaccination, not before it.

Treatment given: roughly 11-day PBMC culture with coronavirus spike peptide pools or control peptides (ViraFEST assay). This CDR3 contains 12 residues. From germline, CDR1 is SEHNR and CDR2 FQNEAQ (reference sequence). V dropped 1 base and J dropped 6 bases, with 4 bases sitting between them. Cultured CD4+ T cell DNA was sequenced using the Oncomine TCR Beta short-read assay. MiXCR was run by TCRdb on the PCR reads, yielding one entry per CDR3 protein. The sample records roughly 14,000 distinct CDR3 sequences, around 40% being singletons. Notes on this clonotype: The antigen is not known.

This sample comprised CD4+ T cells from blood, cultured in vitro, obtained before SARS-CoV-2 vaccination. This receptor was taken from a human donor who had recovered from COVID-19. This chain joins TRBV7-9 and TRBJ1-5; D is unresolved. CDR3 in amino acids: CASSLGSQPQHF. The DNA of the CDR3 is TGTGCCAGCAGCTTAGGAAGTCAGCCCCAGCATTTT.